These 17 T cell receptor beta chains came from one sample sequenced in a study of T cell responses to AZD1222 COVID-19 vaccine. The table came from immunoSEQ multiplex PCR; TCRdb's copy has only in-frame clones and leaves some out. The sample comprises 90,000 to 150,000 clones, 70% to 90% of which are singletons, and approximately 15% rests with the top ten. The input for sequencing was peripheral blood, taken 28 days after the second AZD1222 dose. Source of these receptors: an adult who received the AZD1222 COVID-19 vaccine.

The chain couples TRBV5-1 to TRBJ1-2; 9 positions agree with TRBD1. The CDR3 runs to 16 residues. The trim removed 3 bases at V and 4 bases at J, leaving 10 bases unmatched. Germline-derived CDR1 and CDR2 are SGHRS and YFSETQ. Here the CDR3 reads CASSSLTGGRGYGYTF. In DNA, the CDR3 is TGCGCCAGCAGCTCACTAACAGGGGGCAGGGGCTATGGCTACACCTTC.

The rearrangement links TRBV7-2 to TRBJ1-6; 8 nucleotides match TRBD1. V shed 1 base, J shed 10 bases, and the junction held 12 bases outside the gene matches. Germline CDR1 and CDR2: SGHTA and FQGNSA. CDR3 length: 17 amino acids. CDR3 sequence: CASSLESWVRGRSPLHF. The CDR3 bases are TGTGCCAGCAGCTTAGAATCTTGGGTCAGGGGGCGATCACCCCTCCACTTT. Combining the CDR3 with reference TRBV7-2 and TRBJ1-6 gives the whole variable domain GAGVSQSPSNKVTEKGKDVELRCDPISGHTALYWYRQSLGQGLEFLIYFQGNSAPDKSGLPSDRFSAERTGGSVSTLTIQRTQQEDSAVYLCASSLESWVRGRSPLHFGNGTRLTVT.

V usage is TRBV7-6 and J usage is TRBJ2-1; possible D gene TRBD1, 6 bases. Germline CDR1 reads SGHVS; CDR2 reads FNYEAQ. CDR3 length: 14 residues. V was cut by 1 base and J by 6 bases, with 10 bases left in between. The CDR3 DNA follows: TGTGCCAGCAGCTTAGGATGGACAGCCAATGAGCAGTTCTTC. It encodes CASSLGWTANEQFF.

This clone was recorded only once. The chain links TRBV21-1 to TRBJ2-1; TRBD2 is the table's D call, not checked against the DNA. TRBV21-1 is recorded as a pseudogene. CDR3 length: 16 amino acids. CDR3 in DNA: TGTGCCAGCAGCAAAGCCTCCAGCGGGAGGTCGGCTGAGCAGTTCTTC. This gives the protein CASSKASSGRSAEQFF.

This clone was seen once. The chain is built from TRBV10-3 and TRBJ2-7; 8 bases align to TRBD1. V shed 7 bases and J 0 bases; nucleotides not matched to a gene: 8. Germline loops: CDR1 ENHRY, CDR2 SYGVKD. The CDR3 is 15 residues long. The CDR3 DNA follows: TGTGCCATCAAAGACAGGGGCCCAAGCTCCTACGAGCAGTACTTC. As protein: CAIKDRGPSSYEQYF.

J is TRBJ2-5 and V is TRBV5-4, with D unresolved. This CDR3 is 13 amino acids long. CDR1 and CDR2 (germline): SGHNT, YYREEE (reference sequence). V dropped 0 bases and J dropped 10 bases, with 13 bases sitting between them. The CDR3 is CASSLVSDRDQYF. CDR3 coding DNA: TGTGCCAGCAGCTTGGTATCAGATAGGGACCAGTACTTC.

The V and J genes are TRBV6-5 and TRBJ1-3, with TRBD1 as a possible D gene (6 bases). Deletions cut 6 bases from V and 0 bases from J, with 12 bases between. The CDR3 has 15 amino acids. Germline V lookup: CDR1 MNHEY, CDR2 SVGAGI. CDR3 sequence reads: CASRRDMGSGNTIYF. The DNA for the CDR3 is TGTGCCAGCAGGCGGGACATGGGCTCTGGAAACACCATATATTTT.

A single count supports this clone. V gene TRBV6-1 combines with J gene TRBJ1-2; 7 nucleotides match TRBD1. Germline CDR1 is MNHNS and CDR2 is SASEGT. The length of the CDR3 is 14 residues. The V gene end was trimmed by 3 bases and the J gene end by 8 bases; junction bases not matched to a gene: 9. The CDR3 spells CASSEGRRGRGYTF. CDR3 nucleotides: TGTGCCAGCAGTGAGGGTCGCAGGGGGAGAGGCTACACCTTC.

V usage is TRBV7-9 and J usage is TRBJ2-7, with D possibly matching TRBD1 (6 bases). Germline V gene data show CDR1 as SEHNR and CDR2 as FQNEAQ (reference sequence). Trimming cost V 2 bases and J 7 bases, with 18 bases left between them. The CDR3 is 15 residues long. CDR3 nucleotides: TGTGCCAGCAGCTTATCTACGGGCAGGGGAAGTGAGCAGTACTTC. Protein product: CASSLSTGRGSEQYF.

The CDR3 nucleotides read TGCGCCAGCAGCCAATCACAGGGCTCTGGAAACACCATATATTTT. Amino acid sequence: CASSQSQGSGNTIYF. The chain employs TRBV4-3 and TRBJ1-3, with D perhaps TRBD1 (6 bases). The CDR3 spans 15 residues. V was clipped by 2 bases and J by 0 bases, with 8 bases between them. Looked up from germline, CDR1 is LGHNA and CDR2 is YSLEER.

CDR3 DNA sequence: TGCGCCAGCACTACAGGACTAGCGGGACCCTCAAGTTACACCGGGGAGCTGTTTTTT. The encoded protein is CASTTGLAGPSSYTGELFF. The chain couples TRBV10-2 to TRBJ2-2; 12 nucleotides match TRBD2. In germline, CDR1 is WSHSY, CDR2 SAAADI. The CDR3 totals 19 residues. V shed 7 bases, J shed 3 bases, and the junction held 15 bases outside the gene matches.

The chain uses TRBV7-2 and TRBJ2-1; the match to TRBD2 covers 13 bases. CDR3 length equals 14 residues. Per germline, CDR1 SGHTA and CDR2 FQGNSA. Losses at the gene ends were 6 bases for V and 9 bases for J; bases not matched to a gene: 5. CDR3 sequence reads: CASRGLAGIGEQFF. The CDR3 DNA reads as TGTGCCAGCAGGGGACTAGCGGGAATTGGTGAGCAGTTCTTC.

This rearrangement joins TRBV10-3 to TRBJ1-1; 9 bases agree with TRBD1. Per germline, CDR1 ENHRY and CDR2 SYGVKD. With 6 bases clipped from V and 1 base from J, the junction kept 3 bases outside the gene matches. The CDR3 length is 14 residues. This chain's CDR3 is CAISRQGENTEAFF. CDR3 DNA sequence: TGTGCCATCAGCCGACAGGGGGAGAACACTGAAGCTTTCTTT.

CDR3 in amino acids: CASSPEDSNTEAFF. In DNA, the CDR3 is TGTGCCAGCAGCCCCGAGGACTCGAACACTGAAGCTTTCTTT. The chain employs TRBV27 and TRBJ1-1; D call uncertain. The CDR3 contains 14 residues. Germline V gene data show CDR1 as MNHEY and CDR2 as SMNVEV (reference sequence). The V and J ends lost 6 bases and 1 base respectively, with 12 bases between them.

This sequence joins TRBV3-1 (or the pseudogene TRBV3-2) and TRBJ2-1; no reliable D call. V lost 3 bases and J lost 6, with 9 bases in between. CDR1 and CDR2 (germline): LGHDT, YNNKEL (reference sequence). The CDR3 is made up of 13 amino acids. The CDR3 loop reads CASSHADPNEQFF. The CDR3 nucleotides are TGTGCCAGCAGCCACGCCGACCCCAATGAGCAGTTCTTC.

The gene calls are TRBV18 and TRBJ1-1; no clear D gene. CDR3 length: 15 amino acids. V was pared by 6 bases and J by 0 bases, with 14 bases between. Germline-derived CDR1 and CDR2 are KGHSH and LQKENI. CDR3: CASSASPEMNTEAFF. The CDR3 DNA sequence: TGTGCCAGCTCCGCCAGTCCGGAGATGAACACTGAAGCTTTCTTT.

This chain joins TRBV29-1 and TRBJ1-1; unclear D gene. With 2 bases removed from V and 1 base from J, the gap between germline ends came to 8 bases. Germline V gene sequence: CDR1 SQVTM, CDR2 ANQGSEA. This CDR3 spans 13 amino acids. CDR3 in amino acids: CSVEQQRNTEAFF. In DNA form, the CDR3 reads TGCAGCGTTGAACAACAGCGGAACACTGAAGCTTTCTTT. The complete variable domain, with remaining parts taken from reference TRBV29-1 and TRBJ1-1, reads SAVISQKPSRDICQRGTSLTIQCQVDSQVTMMFWYRQQPGQSLTLIATANQGSEATYESGFVIDKFPISRPNLTFSTLTVSNMSPEDSSIYLCSVEQQRNTEAFFGQGTRLTVV.